This T cell receptor beta chain was profiled in a study of blood T cell repertoires in COVID-19. This clone was detected a few times. The germline gives CDR1 MDHEN, CDR2 SYDVKM. The length of the CDR3 is 15 residues. V gave up 4 bases and J gave up 6 bases; unmatched junction bases: 6. As originally analysed: From reference gene primer amplification, estimates of nucleated cell counts were derived. Clones were read by immunoSEQ multiplex PCR, and TCRdb kept only the in-frame ones, dropping some. D and trimming were read from the DNA, whereas the V and J calls and clone size are those reported in that table. The sample lists a few hundred thousand clones; about 86% were seen once.

The clonotype was recovered from a man younger than 35 with active or convalescent COVID-19. The source material was peripheral blood. The genes are TRBV28 and TRBJ2-2; TRBD2 matches 9 bases. The CDR3 is CASSYSGGSPGELFF. The CDR3 coding sequence is TGTGCCAGCAGTTATAGCGGGGGAAGCCCCGGGGAGCTGTTTTTT.